Following are 26 T cell receptor beta chains from one sample sequenced in a study of cytomegalovirus exposure and HLA in healthy donors (dated by TCRdb to the late 2010s). Library creation used the immunoSEQ multiplex PCR assay. The immuneACCESS repertoire file appears here via TCRdb, limited to in-frame rearrangements. These files lack a portion of the clones; in checked studies, under half of the deficit traces to unresolved V genes, and the cause of the others is not known. The sample profile shows 150,000 to 200,000 clones; around 87% of them were found once. The ten largest account for roughly 1.4% of the sample. The sample was PBMCs. Every receptor here comes from a woman in her 30s in good health and CMV-seronegative.

The chain combines TRBV30 with TRBJ1-2; D not resolved. This CDR3 has 15 residues. From germline, CDR1 is GTSNPN and CDR2 SVGIG (reference sequence). Trimming stripped 2 bases from V and 5 bases from J, with 18 bases between. The CDR3 sequence: CAWSFFGRELYGYTF. The CDR3 DNA follows: TGTGCCTGGAGTTTTTTCGGTCGGGAGTTATATGGCTACACCTTC.

This clone was counted once. This chain links TRBV19 with TRBJ2-7; 12 nucleotides agree with TRBD1. CDR3 length equals 15 residues. Germline V lookup: CDR1 LNHDA, CDR2 SQIVND (reference sequence). The ends lost 4 bases at V and 2 bases at J; junction bases unmatched: 3. CDR3 protein: CASSSWDRGPYEQYF. Written as DNA, the CDR3 is TGTGCCAGTAGTAGCTGGGACAGGGGGCCCTACGAGCAGTACTTC. The whole variable domain, filled in from reference TRBV19 and TRBJ2-7, reads DGGITQSPKYLFRKEGQNVTLSCEQNLNHDAMYWYRQDPGQGLRLIYYSQIVNDFQKGDIAEGYSVSREKKESFPLTVTSAQKNPTAFYLCASSSWDRGPYEQYFGPGTRLTVT.

The chain carries TRBV13 and TRBJ2-7; 9 nucleotides agree with TRBD1. This CDR3 spans 15 amino acids. With 5 bases clipped from V and 0 bases from J, the junction kept 5 bases outside the gene matches. Germline values: CDR1 PRHDT, CDR2 FYEKMQ (reference sequence). The CDR3 region is CASSATGGNSYEQYF. For the CDR3, the DNA is TGTGCCAGCAGCGCTACAGGGGGCAACTCCTACGAGCAGTACTTC. The whole variable domain, remainder taken from reference TRBV13 and TRBJ2-7, is AAGVIQSPRHLIKEKRETATLKCYPIPRHDTVYWYQQGPGQDPQFLISFYEKMQSDKGSIPDRFSAQQFSDYHSELNMSSLELGDSALYFCASSATGGNSYEQYFGPGTRLTVT.

CDR3 bases: TGTGCCAGCAGCCAAGCTTCGTCTAGCGGGAACTATGAGCAGTTCTTC. This translates into CASSQASSSGNYEQFF. This chain connects TRBV4-2 to TRBJ2-1, with 9 bases lining up with TRBD2. The ends lost 1 base at V and 8 bases at J; junction bases unmatched: 9. Germline V lookup: CDR1 LGHNA, CDR2 YNFKEQ. The CDR3 is 16 amino acids.

For the CDR3, the DNA is TGTGCCATCAGTGACAGGGAGAACACTGAAGCTTTCTTT. Encoded protein: CAISDRENTEAFF. The rearrangement joins TRBV10-3 to TRBJ1-1; possibly TRBD1 for D (5 bases). The CDR3 runs to 13 residues. V lost 3 bases and J lost 1, with 6 bases in between. CDR1 is ENHRY, CDR2 SYGVKD, per germline.

The chain recombines TRBV5-5 with TRBJ2-7; D not certain. The CDR3 is 15 amino acids. Germline V gene sequence: CDR1 SGHKS, CDR2 YYEKEE (reference sequence). Trimming took off 5 bases at V and 0 bases at J, with 15 bases between the two ends. This CDR3 is CASSPLHLSSYEQYF. CDR3 nucleotides: TGTGCCAGCAGTCCGCTCCACCTTAGCTCCTACGAGCAGTACTTC.

The chain links TRBV7-8 to TRBJ1-1; possibly TRBD1 for D (5 bases). The germline V gene has CDR1 SGHVS and CDR2 FQNEAQ. The V gene lost 6 bases and the J gene lost 0 bases, with 11 bases spanning the gap. This CDR3 is built from 14 residues. CDR3 region: CASRAGGMNTEAFF. The CDR3 DNA is TGTGCCAGCAGAGCCGGGGGGATGAACACTGAAGCTTTCTTT.

J is TRBJ2-1 and V is TRBV6-5; tentative D call: TRBD2 (6 bases). Deletions cut 8 bases from V and 1 base from J, with 9 bases between. This CDR3 comprises 13 residues. Germline CDR1 and CDR2: MNHEY and SVGAGI. CDR3 nucleotides: TGTGCCAGCGCGACTAGGTCCTACAATGAGCAGTTCTTC. This gives the protein CASATRSYNEQFF.

The rearrangement uses TRBV19 and TRBJ1-5; the match to TRBD1 covers 8 bases. Germline V lookup: CDR1 LNHDA, CDR2 SQIVND (reference sequence). The CDR3 sequence is 16 residues long. Trimming at V came to 3 bases and at J to 0 bases, leaving 4 bases not matched to a gene. The CDR3 loop reads CASSIWTGNSNQPQHF. The CDR3 region has the DNA TGTGCCAGTAGTATCTGGACAGGGAATAGCAATCAGCCCCAGCATTTT.

In DNA, the CDR3 is TGCAGCGTTGCAATTCGCGGGACAGGTCCCATGGTATACTATGGCTACACCTTC. This translates into CSVAIRGTGPMVYYGYTF. The V and J genes are TRBV29-1 and TRBJ1-2; 8 nucleotides line up with TRBD1. J gave up 3 bases and V 4 bases, and 19 bases lay outside the gene matches. The CDR3 sequence is 18 residues long. Germline lookup yields CDR1 SQVTM and CDR2 ANQGSEA.

The chain recombines TRBV5-6 with TRBJ2-1, with D perhaps matching TRBD2 (5 bases). The CDR3 runs 16 residues. Germline CDR1 is SGHDT and CDR2 is YYEEEE. Trimming removed 1 base at V and 2 bases at J, with 13 bases between. CDR3 residues: CASSLRPGNTYNEQFF. The CDR3 DNA follows: TGTGCCAGCAGCTTGCGTCCCGGGAACACCTACAATGAGCAGTTCTTC.

The V and J genes are TRBV20-1 and TRBJ1-2; D remains ambiguous. Deletions cut 0 bases from V and 4 bases from J, with 3 bases between. The V gene's germline CDR1 is DFQATT and CDR2 SNEGSKA (reference sequence). The CDR3 is 11 residues long. As DNA, the CDR3 is TGCAGTGCTAGAGATAGCTATGGCTACACCTTC. Its translation is CSARDSYGYTF.

The V and J genes are TRBV9 and TRBJ2-3; possibly TRBD2 for D (7 bases). Trimming removed 0 bases at V and 6 bases at J, with 8 bases between. There are 13 residues in the CDR3. Germline CDR1 and CDR2: SGDLS and YYNGEE. The CDR3, as DNA: TGTGCCAGCAGCGTAGCGGGGGGCGATACGCAGTATTTT. It specifies CASSVAGGDTQYF.

Note on this clone: Other DNA sequences of this sample code for an identical CDR3. The chain uses TRBV5-1 and TRBJ2-5; no definite D call. CDR3 length: 12 amino acids. Germline V gene sequence: CDR1 SGHRS, CDR2 YFSETQ. Trimming removed 4 bases from V and 0 bases from J, with 4 bases in between. The CDR3 nucleotides are TGCGCCAGCAGCCTAGACCAAGAGACCCAGTACTTC. Translating gives CASSLDQETQYF.

V gene TRBV5-5 combines with J gene TRBJ2-7; D is possibly TRBD1 (6 bases). The CDR3 spans 14 residues. Germline values: CDR1 SGHKS, CDR2 YYEKEE (reference sequence). V shed 1 base and J shed 2 bases, with 10 bases lying between them. The CDR3 loop reads CASSLHRETYEQYF. The CDR3 nucleotides read TGTGCCAGCAGCTTGCACAGGGAGACCTACGAGCAGTACTTC.

The V and J genes are TRBV11-2 and TRBJ1-1; TRBD1 is a possible D gene (5 bases). The CDR3 is 13 amino acids. The germline V gene encodes CDR1 SGHAT and CDR2 FQNNGV. Trimming took off 5 bases at V and 4 bases at J, with 11 bases between the two ends. The CDR3: CASSRTDTTEAFF. CDR3 in DNA: TGTGCCAGCAGCCGTACGGACACCACTGAAGCTTTCTTT.

The chain is built from TRBV18 and TRBJ1-2; 10 bases align to TRBD1. The V gene end was trimmed by 5 bases and the J gene end by 4 bases; junction bases not matched to a gene: 4. In germline, CDR1 is KGHSH, CDR2 LQKENI. The CDR3 runs 14 residues. The CDR3 is CASSGTGDGYGYTF. In DNA, the CDR3 is TGTGCCAGCTCAGGGACAGGGGACGGCTATGGCTACACCTTC.

This chain uses TRBV29-1 with TRBJ2-7; D is perhaps TRBD2 (6 bases). Germline V gene data show CDR1 as SQVTM and CDR2 as ANQGSEA. There are 11 residues in the CDR3. Trimming stripped 6 bases from V and 7 bases from J, with 13 bases between. The CDR3 DNA sequence: TGCAGCGTCCGGTGGGGGAGGGAGCAGTACTTC. Its translation: CSVRWGREQYF.

This sequence joins TRBV12-5 and TRBJ1-5, with TRBD1 as a possible D gene (5 bases). In germline, CDR1 is LGHNT, CDR2 FRNRAP. This CDR3 spans 15 amino acids. Between the trimmed V and J ends, which lost 7 bases and 2 bases, there was a span of 15 bases. The CDR3 reads CASALGGGGNQPQHF. The CDR3 region has the DNA TGTGCTAGTGCCCTCGGCGGGGGGGGCAATCAGCCCCAGCATTTT.

CDR3 nucleotide sequence: TGTGCCATCAGTCCGGGACAGGGTTTTTTGGAAGCTTTCTTT. Amino acids: CAISPGQGFLEAFF. The genes are TRBV10-3 and TRBJ1-1, with 9 bases aligning to TRBD1. This CDR3 is built from 14 residues. With 5 bases clipped from V and 8 bases from J, the junction kept 9 bases outside the gene matches. Germline V gene lookup returns CDR1 ENHRY and CDR2 SYGVKD.

The J gene is TRBJ1-5, the V gene TRBV5-5, with TRBD1 identical over 8 bases. This CDR3 region has 14 residues. The junction had 3 bases not matched to a gene; V was cut back by 1 base and J by 6 bases. Germline V lookup: CDR1 SGHKS, CDR2 YYEKEE (reference sequence). The CDR3 nucleotides read TGTGCCAGCAGCTTGACAGGGGGAAGTCAGCCCCAGCATTTT. Protein sequence: CASSLTGGSQPQHF.

This chain links TRBV5-1 with TRBJ2-7; TRBD2 is a possible D gene (5 bases). V was shortened by 4 bases and J by 0 bases, with 14 bases between the two germline ends. The CDR3 is 15 amino acids. Germline lookup yields CDR1 SGHRS and CDR2 YFSETQ. CDR3 nucleotides: TGCGCCAGCAGCCGGGGAGACTCCCGCTCCTACGAGCAGTACTTC. The encoded protein is CASSRGDSRSYEQYF.

V is TRBV20-1 and J is TRBJ1-1; no firm D call. Germline-derived CDR1 and CDR2 are DFQATT and SNEGSKA (reference sequence). The CDR3 extends over 11 amino acids. Trimming cost V 3 bases and J 4 bases, with 6 bases left between them. This chain's CDR3 is CSASPGTEAFF. As DNA, the CDR3 is TGCAGTGCTAGCCCGGGCACTGAAGCTTTCTTT.

This chain links TRBV5-4 with TRBJ2-3; 12 nucleotides line up with TRBD2. The germline V gene encodes CDR1 SGHNT and CDR2 YYREEE (reference sequence). The CDR3 spans 15 residues. V lost 3 bases, J lost 1 base, and 0 bases stayed unmatched. The CDR3 loop reads CASSWTSGGTDTQYF. The CDR3 DNA follows: TGTGCCAGCAGCTGGACTAGCGGGGGCACAGATACGCAGTATTTT.

The V gene is TRBV11-3, the J gene TRBJ2-1; 7 nucleotides match TRBD1. The CDR3 is made up of 15 amino acids. V lost 6 bases and J lost 0; bases outside the gene matches: 5. Looked up from germline, CDR1 is SGHNT and CDR2 is YENEEA. The CDR3 loop reads CASSQGDHSYNEQFF. CDR3 coding DNA: TGTGCCAGCAGTCAGGGGGACCACTCCTACAATGAGCAGTTCTTC.

The chain carries TRBV7-2 and TRBJ1-5; weak D call: TRBD1 (5 bases). This CDR3 has 15 amino acids. V was clipped by 1 base and J by 3 bases, with 10 bases between them. Looked up from germline, CDR1 is SGHTA and CDR2 is FQGNSA. The chain's CDR3 is CASSLEAGDNQPQHF. Written as DNA, the CDR3 is TGTGCCAGCAGCTTAGAGGCGGGGGACAATCAGCCCCAGCATTTT.